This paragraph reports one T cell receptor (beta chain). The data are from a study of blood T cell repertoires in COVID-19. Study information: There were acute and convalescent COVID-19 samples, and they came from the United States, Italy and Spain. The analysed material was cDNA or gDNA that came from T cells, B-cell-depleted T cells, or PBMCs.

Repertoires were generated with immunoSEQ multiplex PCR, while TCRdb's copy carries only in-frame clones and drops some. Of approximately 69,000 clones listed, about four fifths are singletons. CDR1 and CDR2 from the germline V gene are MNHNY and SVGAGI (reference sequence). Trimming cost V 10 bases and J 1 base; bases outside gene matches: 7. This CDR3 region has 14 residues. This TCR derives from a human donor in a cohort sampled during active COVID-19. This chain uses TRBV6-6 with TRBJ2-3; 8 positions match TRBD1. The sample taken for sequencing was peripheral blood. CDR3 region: CATQRGQGTDTQYF. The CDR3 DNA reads TGTGCCACCCAAAGGGGACAGGGCACAGATACGCAGTATTTT.